This entry lists 11 T cell receptor beta chains sequenced from one sample in a study of shared T cell receptors in the human thymus. Sequencing was performed with immunoSEQ multiplex PCR; in TCRdb, only in-frame clones are kept and a portion is missing. The data contain 640,000 or so clones, 80% to 90% of them seen just once; the ten biggest clones take up about 0.0094%. The same sample was also studied in work on human thymus T cells.

The sequenced sample consisted of thymocytes. These receptors were collected from a boy younger than two with a congenital heart defect.

The chain employs TRBV27 and TRBJ1-1, with 8 bases aligning to TRBD1. Germline values: CDR1 MNHEY, CDR2 SMNVEV (reference sequence). The CDR3 is made up of 18 amino acids. The V gene end was trimmed by 3 bases and the J gene end by 2 bases; junction bases not matched to a gene: 14. The CDR3 sequence is CASSLTGTGRTINTEAFF. Written as DNA, the CDR3 is TGTGCCAGCAGTTTGACTGGGACAGGTCGGACAATTAACACTGAAGCTTTCTTT.

The chain employs TRBV11-2 and TRBJ2-2; possible D gene TRBD2, 6 bases. The germline CDR1 and CDR2 sequences are SGHAT and FQNNGV. This CDR3 comprises 15 residues. V lost 6 bases to trimming and J lost 0 bases, with 11 bases between them. The CDR3 sequence is CASRPSAANTGELFF. The CDR3 DNA reads TGTGCCAGCAGGCCTAGCGCGGCGAACACCGGGGAGCTGTTTTTT.

This clone was recorded only once. The chain combines TRBV13 with TRBJ2-1; 15 bases are shared with TRBD2. CDR3 length: 18 amino acids. Trimming removed 6 bases from V and 9 bases from J; junction bases left unmatched: 15. The germline CDR1 and CDR2 sequences are PRHDT and FYEKMQ (reference sequence). The CDR3 spells CASSPRTGLAGGAGEQFF. In nucleotides, the CDR3 is TGTGCCAGCAGTCCCCGCACGGGACTAGCGGGAGGCGCTGGTGAGCAGTTCTTC.

The CDR3 protein is CAISERPGLAGGDSSYEQYF. DNA for the CDR3: TGTGCCATCAGTGAGAGACCGGGACTAGCGGGGGGCGACAGCTCCTACGAGCAGTACTTC. The chain employs TRBV10-3 and TRBJ2-7, with 15 bases lining up with TRBD2. This CDR3 is built from 20 residues. Germline V CDR1 and CDR2: ENHRY, SYGVKD. Germline trimming cut 2 bases from V and 0 bases from J; bases unmatched to any gene: 11.

This chain uses TRBV6-4 with TRBJ1-2; D is uncertain. V lost 3 bases and J lost 5, with 7 bases in between. The CDR3 contains 12 residues. Germline V CDR1 and CDR2: MRHNA, SNTAGT. The CDR3 region is CASSDDGYGYTF. CDR3 DNA: TGTGCCAGCAGTGATGACGGGTATGGCTACACCTTC.

The chain is built from TRBV25-1 and TRBJ2-1; the match to TRBD2 covers 12 bases. The V gene's germline CDR1 is MGHDK and CDR2 SYGVNS. J gave up 1 base and V 7 bases, and 5 bases lay outside the gene matches. This CDR3 spans 16 amino acids. CDR3 protein: CASMAGLAGSYNEQFF. In nucleotides, the CDR3 is TGTGCCAGCATGGCAGGACTAGCGGGATCCTACAATGAGCAGTTCTTC.

CDR3 coding DNA: TGTGCCAGCAGCCAAGCTTTTTACAATGAGCAGTTCTTC. It is translated as CASSQAFYNEQFF. This chain connects TRBV14 to TRBJ2-1; D ambiguous. Germline V CDR1 and CDR2: SGHDN, FVKESK. Trimming removed 1 base from V and 4 bases from J, with 5 bases in between. This CDR3 is 13 amino acids long.

The chain combines TRBV9 with TRBJ2-3, with D tentatively TRBD1 (6 bases). Germline V gives CDR1 SGDLS, CDR2 YYNGEE. V shed 2 bases and J shed 3 bases, with 10 bases lying between them. The CDR3 loop spans 14 amino acids. This chain's CDR3 is CASSVQGSTDTQYF. CDR3 coding DNA: TGTGCCAGCAGCGTTCAGGGGTCGACAGATACGCAGTATTTT.

This chain links TRBV19 with TRBJ1-1; D is possibly TRBD1 (5 bases). Germline CDR1 LNHDA, CDR2 SQIVND (reference sequence). V was shortened by 5 bases and J by 2 bases, with 12 bases between the two germline ends. The CDR3 is 14 residues long. CDR3 bases: TGTGCCAGTAGTTTCACAGGAGACAACACTGAAGCTTTCTTT. As protein: CASSFTGDNTEAFF.

The V gene is TRBV29-1, the J gene TRBJ1-2; tentative D call: TRBD1 (5 bases). V lost 0 bases to trimming and J lost 5 bases, with 16 bases between them. CDR1 and CDR2 from the germline V gene are SQVTM and ANQGSEA. The CDR3 loop spans 15 amino acids. The CDR3 coding sequence is TGCAGCGTTGAAGAAGCGGGGGGTCGTTGGTATGGCTACACCTTC. Translating it yields CSVEEAGGRWYGYTF.

This clone was seen a single time. The rearrangement uses TRBV4-3 and TRBJ1-1, with unresolved D. In germline, CDR1 is LGHNA, CDR2 YSLEER. CDR3 length equals 15 residues. The V gene lost 0 bases and the J gene lost 8 bases, with 16 bases spanning the gap. CDR3 sequence (DNA): TGCGCCAGCAGCCAAGAGAATTCGGGTTCGGAAGAAGCTTTCTTT. Its translation: CASSQENSGSEEAFF.